This TCR beta chain was recovered during a study of CD8 T cells in ankylosing spondylitis. Study findings and constraints: Clones linked to the disease showed a CD8+ phenotype. They occurred at relatively low frequencies in peripheral blood. A motif of 7 or 8 highly homologous TCR beta variants was seen as apparently characteristic of ankylosing spondylitis blood. Existing reports had already noted some motif variants in reactive arthritis synovial fluid and blood. Clones tied to disease were said to be significantly enriched in matched ankylosing spondylitis synovial fluid.

After removal of 6 bases from V and 4 bases from J, the junction contained 5 bases not matched to a gene. Germline V gene data show CDR1 as MRHNA and CDR2 as SNTAGT. There are 13 residues in the CDR3. From the 5' RACE reads, TCRdb called clonotypes with MiXCR, one entry per CDR3 protein. The sample yields over 150,000 distinct CDR3 sequences, around 13% seen once. This clonotype came up many times. What it binds is not known. This receptor was taken from a male donor with ankylosing spondylitis or in good health (not recorded which). The rearrangement links TRBV6-4 to TRBJ1-1; the match to TRBD1 covers 7 bases. Sample: blood, either unsorted or a sorted T cell fraction (not recorded which). The CDR3 DNA reads TGTGCCAGCAGGGCTACAGGGGTCACTGAAGCTTTCTTT. Its translation: CASRATGVTEAFF.